Only one count was recorded for the clone carrying this T cell receptor beta chain. Germline CDR1 and CDR2: MNHEY and SVGEGT. V shed 2 bases and J shed 2 bases, with 7 bases lying between them. CDR3 length: 14 residues. These data come from a study of naive and memory T cell subsets. Whole blood, approximately 2.3 ml, came from adult healthy volunteers. TCR cDNA received a 3' ligated oligonucleotide that carried a UMI. Blood and skin TCR RNA was reverse transcribed with alpha and beta constant primers. Using its own MiXCR run on the 5' RACE reads, TCRdb lists one record per CDR3 protein. Here the sample spans tens of thousands of distinct CDR3 sequences, under 30% being singletons.

The clonotype originates from a female donor in good health. The genes are TRBV6-2 or TRBV6-3 and TRBJ1-5; the D is unclear. The CDR3 DNA reads as TGTGCCAGCAGTTACGGCCAGCGCAATCAGCCCCAGCATTTT. Translating it yields CASSYGQRNQPQHF.